A selection of T cell receptor beta chains follows, all from one sample in a study of OX40 agonist ivuxolimab in advanced cancers. Profiled with immunoSEQ multiplex PCR; TCRdb holds only in-frame clones, not every one. Among tens of thousands of clones, over 80% were seen once, and the ten largest hold around 27%. Sequences were derived from CD4+ or CD8+ T cells sorted from blood, sampled in a trial of the OX40 agonist ivuxolimab. These receptors were taken from an adult with an advanced solid tumor such as melanoma, head and neck, liver or kidney cancer. CDR3s include the opening cysteine and the closing phenylalanine or tryptophan. A D gene is named only where the DNA matches it firmly. Some rows mark clone size as missing; the rest say once, few, many or name a class of expanded clone.

D	V	J	size	CDR3	DNA
TRBD1	TRBV18	TRBJ2-7	-	CASSPFRQGHTEQYF	TGTGCCAGCTCACCTTTTCGACAGGGGCATACCGAGCAGTACTTC
-	TRBV11-3	TRBJ1-1	-	CASSYQTNTEAFF	TGTGCCAGCAGCTACCAAACGAACACTGAAGCTTTCTTT
TRBD2	TRBV2	TRBJ2-1	-	CASSYTGTSEEQFF	TGTGCCAGCAGCTACACCGGGACTAGCGAAGAGCAGTTCTTC
-	TRBV9	TRBJ2-6	few	CASSDRDNSGANVLTF	TGTGCCAGCAGCGACCGGGACAACTCTGGGGCCAACGTCCTGACTTTC
TRBD2	TRBV9	TRBJ2-5	-	CASSHGTSGTETQYF	TGTGCCAGCAGCCATGGGACTAGCGGGACGGAGACCCAGTACTTC
-	TRBV5-1	TRBJ1-1	-	CASSLERPPNTEAFF	TGCGCCAGCAGCTTGGAGCGCCCCCCGAACACTGAAGCTTTCTTT
TRBD1	TRBV10-2	TRBJ1-1	-	CASQGQGGTEAFF	TGCGCCAGCCAGGGGCAGGGGGGTACTGAAGCTTTCTTT
-	TRBV28	TRBJ2-4	few	CASSLMEGGKNIQYF	TGTGCCAGCAGTTTAATGGAAGGAGGCAAAAACATTCAGTACTTC
-	TRBV11-2	TRBJ1-5	-	CASSLDAGAGQPQHF	TGTGCCAGCAGCTTAGATGCAGGGGCTGGTCAGCCCCAGCATTTT
TRBD1	TRBV5-6	TRBJ1-2	-	CASRGDSAYGYTF	TGTGCCAGCAGGGGGGACAGCGCATATGGCTACACCTTC
-	TRBV6-1	TRBJ1-4	-	CASSERPGEKLFF	TGTGCCAGCAGTGAACGCCCCGGTGAAAAACTGTTTTTT
TRBD1	TRBV5-1	TRBJ1-1	-	CASSLGDRGFTEAFF	TGCGCCAGCAGCTTGGGGGACAGGGGGTTCACTGAAGCTTTCTTT
TRBD1	TRBV29-1	TRBJ2-7	-	CSAGQGIDEQYF	TGCAGCGCGGGACAGGGGATCGACGAGCAGTACTTC
-	TRBV28	TRBJ1-5	-	CASSLVQGSNQPQHF	TGTGCCAGCAGTTTAGTGCAGGGTAGCAATCAGCCCCAGCATTTT
TRBD1	TRBV25-1	TRBJ2-7	-	CARGGTGEEYEQYF	TGTGCCAGGGGCGGGACAGGGGAGGAGTACGAGCAGTACTTC
-	TRBV4-3	TRBJ1-1	-	CASSHQGQPNTEAFF	TGCGCCAGCAGCCATCAAGGACAGCCGAACACTGAAGCTTTCTTT
-	TRBV10-3	TRBJ1-4	-	CAISVRDEKLFF	TGTGCCATCAGTGTGCGGGATGAAAAACTGTTTTTT
-	TRBV5-1	TRBJ2-3	-	CASSPGRGDLTDTQYF	TGCGCCAGCAGCCCTGGGCGGGGAGACCTCACAGATACGCAGTATTTT
-	TRBV19	TRBJ1-1	-	CASSIPTAKNTEAFF	TGTGCCAGTAGTATCCCGACGGCGAAGAACACTGAAGCTTTCTTT
TRBD2	TRBV5-1	TRBJ2-3	-	CASSPRTSGRTDTQYF	TGCGCCAGCAGCCCTCGGACTAGCGGGAGGACAGATACGCAGTATTTT
-	TRBV2	TRBJ2-7	-	CASIQDTTFPREQYF	TGTGCCAGCATCCAAGATACTACTTTCCCCCGAGAGCAGTACTTC
TRBD2	TRBV7-2	TRBJ2-7	-	CASSLVAGGGDEQYF	TGTGCCAGCAGCTTAGTGGCGGGAGGAGGCGACGAGCAGTACTTC
-	TRBV5-1	TRBJ2-5	-	CASSLGGVYGTQYF	TGCGCCAGCAGCTTGGGTGGCGTGTACGGGACCCAGTACTTC
TRBD2	TRBV5-1	TRBJ2-3	-	CASSLGGLPTDTQYF	TGCGCCAGCAGCTTGGGGGGACTACCCACAGATACGCAGTATTTT
-	TRBV12-5	TRBJ2-6	-	CASGFGGTSSGANVLTF	TGTGCTAGTGGTTTTGGCGGAACTAGCTCTGGGGCCAACGTCCTGACTTTC
TRBD2	TRBV27	TRBJ2-2	once	CASRRLAGESGELFF	TGTGCCAGCAGGAGACTAGCGGGAGAGTCCGGGGAGCTGTTTTTT
-	TRBV6-4	TRBJ2-3	once	CASRRANTQYF	TGTGCCAGCAGAAGGGCGAATACGCAGTATTTT
TRBD1	TRBV5-4	TRBJ2-2	-	CASSFGQGATTGELFF	TGTGCCAGCAGCTTCGGACAGGGGGCGACCACCGGGGAGCTGTTTTTT
TRBD1	TRBV5-1	TRBJ2-5	-	CASSSGQAEETQYF	TGCGCCAGCAGCTCCGGACAGGCAGAAGAGACCCAGTACTTC
TRBD2	TRBV19	TRBJ2-1	once	CASSILGLAGGPTNEQFF	TGTGCCAGTAGTATCCTCGGACTAGCGGGGGGGCCAACGAATGAGCAGTTCTTC
-	TRBV4-1	TRBJ2-3	-	CASSQGGALDTQYF	TGCGCCAGCAGCCAAGGGGGGGCCCTAGATACGCAGTATTTT